Only one count was recorded for the clone carrying this T cell receptor (beta chain). Other DNA variants within this sample encode the same CDR3. This sample stems from a study of OX40 agonist ivuxolimab in advanced cancers. Background on the study: Hepatocellular carcinoma, melanoma, renal cell or head and neck cancer occurred in dose-escalation patients.

Using immunoSEQ multiplex PCR, the repertoire was profiled, and TCRdb retains in-frame clones only, with some absent. Seen here are 100,000 or so clones, 70% to 90% observed once, and the top ten hold more than 5.5%. The germline gives CDR1 SGHAT, CDR2 FQNNGV. V lost 6 bases to trimming and J lost 0 bases, with 11 bases between them. The length of the CDR3 is 14 residues. Sequencing used CD4+ or CD8+ T cells sorted from blood, obtained in a trial of the OX40 agonist ivuxolimab. The receptor was isolated from an adult with an advanced solid tumor such as melanoma, head and neck, liver or kidney cancer. J is TRBJ1-1 and V is TRBV11-2; weak D call: TRBD1 (6 bases). CDR3 residues: CASSPGGLNTEAFF. The CDR3 bases are TGTGCCAGCAGTCCGGGGGGCCTGAACACTGAAGCTTTCTTT.